This entry lists 6 T cell receptor beta chains sequenced from one sample in a study of a mutant IDH1 vaccine in newly diagnosed glioma. No antigen has been assigned to these receptors. The time point is: week 47, end of study. Vaccinated patients received 300 ug of mutant IDH1 20-mer peptide per dose, with topical imiquimod. Profiled with immunoSEQ multiplex PCR; TCRdb holds only in-frame clones, not every one. Altogether tens of thousands of clones are present, approximately 89% being singletons, with the ten largest covering about 2.2%. Material: PBMCs, obtained from a glioma patient whose treatment included an IDH1 peptide vaccine. The receptor source for this set is a man in his forties with glioma.

The chain combines TRBV19 with TRBJ2-2, with D hard to call. The V gene's germline CDR1 is LNHDA and CDR2 SQIVND (reference sequence). The CDR3 loop spans 14 amino acids. The V gene lost 6 bases and the J gene lost 4 bases, with 12 bases spanning the gap. The DNA for the CDR3 is TGTGCCAGTAGCCTCAGACTCGTCACCGGGGAGCTGTTTTTT. This encodes CASSLRLVTGELFF.

The chain couples TRBV2 to TRBJ1-2; no clear D. The CDR3 sequence is 14 residues long. V shed 1 base and J shed 0 bases, with 6 bases lying between them. Germline V gene sequence: CDR1 SNHLY, CDR2 FYNNEI. CDR3 bases: TGTGCCAGCAGTGAAGACAGCACTAACTATGGCTACACCTTC. This translates into CASSEDSTNYGYTF.

This chain connects TRBV6-5 to TRBJ1-1; 7 nucleotides agree with TRBD1. The CDR3 is 15 amino acids. V was clipped by 2 bases and J by 4 bases; unmatched bases: 7. CDR1 and CDR2 from the germline V gene are MNHEY and SVGAGI. CDR3 sequence: CASSYRQGVRTEAFF. For the CDR3, the DNA is TGTGCCAGCAGTTACCGACAGGGCGTTCGCACTGAAGCTTTCTTT.

The chain uses TRBV6-1 and TRBJ2-1; D might be TRBD1 (5 bases). Germline CDR1 is MNHNS and CDR2 is SASEGT. This CDR3 is built from 13 residues. Trimming shortened V by 7 bases and J by 8 bases, and 15 bases separated the two germline ends. CDR3 protein: CASTGLRVDEQFF. The DNA for the CDR3 is TGTGCCAGCACAGGTCTCAGGGTAGATGAGCAGTTCTTC.

The V gene is TRBV4-3, the J gene TRBJ1-6, with unresolved D. Germline V CDR1 and CDR2: LGHNA, YSLEER. With 0 bases removed from V and 7 bases from J, the gap between germline ends came to 13 bases. The CDR3 loop spans 16 amino acids. CDR3 DNA: TGCGCCAGCAGCCAAGATAAGGGAGGGCGCAATTCACCCCTCCACTTT. This gives the protein CASSQDKGGRNSPLHF.

V gene TRBV7-9 combines with J gene TRBJ1-3, with D maybe TRBD1 (5 bases). CDR1 and CDR2 from the germline V gene are SEHNR and FQNEAQ (reference sequence). The length of the CDR3 is 15 residues. V lost 6 bases and J 0 bases, leaving 12 bases between the germline ends. For the CDR3, the DNA is TGTGCCAGCAGGGGTCGACAGAGCTCTGGAAACACCATATATTTT. The encoded protein is CASRGRQSSGNTIYF.